The clone carrying this T cell receptor beta chain was detected ten times or more. Its antigen remains unknown. Germline loops: CDR1 DFQATT, CDR2 SNEGSKA (reference sequence). V dropped 2 bases and J dropped 1 base, with 15 bases sitting between them. CDR3 length: 17 amino acids. These data come from a study of CD8 T cells in ankylosing spondylitis. Study conclusions and caveats: Disease-linked clones displayed a CD8+ phenotype and appeared relatively rarely in peripheral blood. The study identified a TCR beta motif of 7 or 8 highly homologous variants that appeared characteristic of ankylosing spondylitis blood. There were earlier reports of some motif variants in reactive arthritis synovial fluid and blood. As reported, disease-linked clones showed significant enrichment in matched ankylosing spondylitis synovial fluid.

Molecular-barcoded quantitative 5'-RACE produced these TCR beta libraries. Each CDR3 protein gets one entry after TCRdb re-called the 5' RACE reads with MiXCR. This sample has about 390,000 distinct CDR3 sequences, with more than 20% found just once. This chain uses TRBV20-1 with TRBJ2-6; D is perhaps TRBD1 or TRBD2 (5 bases each). The sequence was collected from a male donor with ankylosing spondylitis. The sequenced sample was blood, either unsorted or a sorted T cell fraction (not recorded which). CDR3 loop: CSARKVSRGSGANVLTF. The CDR3 DNA reads as TGCAGTGCTAGAAAGGTGTCGAGGGGTTCTGGGGCCAACGTCCTGACTTTC.